A single sample gave rise to the 23 T cell receptor beta chains below, sequenced in a study of cytomegalovirus exposure and HLA in healthy donors. The PCR had 60 Vbeta and 13 Jbeta primers. Libraries were prepared by immunoSEQ multiplex PCR; TCRdb keeps only in-frame clonotypes and omits some of them. The sample has approximately 130,000 clones; 60% to 85% are singletons. The sample comprised PBMCs. The receptors derive from a woman aged 40-49 years in good health and CMV-seronegative.

The chain recombines TRBV25-1 with TRBJ1-2; tentative D call: TRBD1 (5 bases). Trimming pared 4 bases from V and 8 bases from J, leaving 14 bases between. The CDR3 covers 13 residues. The germline V gene has CDR1 MGHDK and CDR2 SYGVNS. CDR3 protein: CASSAEGRGGYTF. The DNA of the CDR3 is TGTGCCAGCAGTGCGGAGGGGAGAGGGGGCTACACCTTC.

This clone was seen more than once but under ten times. The rearrangement links TRBV4-1 to TRBJ2-7; 8 positions agree with TRBD1. The V and J ends lost 2 bases and 7 bases, in that order; junction bases with no gene match: 10. Germline V gene lookup returns CDR1 MGHRA and CDR2 YSYEKL. The CDR3 is 15 amino acids. The CDR3 DNA follows: TGCGCCAGCAGCCAATTGAGGCAGGGGGCGAGAGAGCAGTACTTC. It codes for CASSQLRQGAREQYF.

The CDR3 DNA reads as TGTGCCAGCTCAGAGGGCGTGAACACTGAAGCTTTCTTT. Amino acid sequence: CASSEGVNTEAFF. V gene TRBV18 combines with J gene TRBJ1-1; D is ambiguous. The CDR3 contains 13 residues. V was cut by 5 bases and J by 0 bases, with 7 bases left in between. The germline gives CDR1 KGHSH, CDR2 LQKENI.

The V gene is TRBV11-2, the J gene TRBJ2-6; 10 bases agree with TRBD1. Germline CDR1 reads SGHAT; CDR2 reads FQNNGV. The CDR3 consists of 14 residues. Losses at the gene ends were 6 bases for V and 7 bases for J; bases not matched to a gene: 3. The CDR3 nucleotides are TGTGCCAGCAGTCGACAGGGGGCTGCCAACGTCCTGACTTTC. It codes for CASSRQGAANVLTF.

The chain carries TRBV25-1 and TRBJ2-5; D is uncertain. With 3 bases removed from V and 2 bases from J, the gap between germline ends came to 7 bases. The CDR3 covers 13 residues. Germline-derived CDR1 and CDR2 are MGHDK and SYGVNS. CDR3 residues: CASSDPRQETQYF. CDR3 bases: TGTGCCAGCAGTGATCCCCGGCAAGAGACCCAGTACTTC. The whole variable domain, filled in from reference TRBV25-1 and TRBJ2-5, reads EADIYQTPRYLVIGTGKKITLECSQTMGHDKMYWYQQDPGMELHLIHYSYGVNSTEKGDLSSESTVSRIRTEHFPLTLESARPSHTSQYLCASSDPRQETQYFGPGTRLLVL.

This chain uses TRBV28 with TRBJ1-3; D remains unclear. The V end lost 6 bases, the J end lost 1 base, and 4 bases lay between the germline ends. Germline V gene sequence: CDR1 MDHEN, CDR2 SYDVKM. The CDR3 is 12 residues long. The CDR3 DNA sequence: TGTGCCAGCAGGACATCTGGAAACACCATATATTTT. It specifies CASRTSGNTIYF. The full variable domain, with the rest looked up from reference TRBV28 and TRBJ1-3, is DVKVTQSSRYLVKRTGEKVFLECVQDMDHENMFWYRQDPGLGLRLIYFSYDVKMKEKGDIPEGYSVSREKKERFSLILESASTNQTSMYLCASRTSGNTIYFGEGSWLTVV.

This CDR3 reads CASSVASAGDEQYF. The CDR3 DNA reads as TGTGCCAGCAGCGTAGCCTCAGCAGGGGACGAGCAGTACTTC. The gene calls are TRBV9 and TRBJ2-7, with a tentative D call TRBD1 (6 bases). Germline V gene data show CDR1 as SGDLS and CDR2 as YYNGEE. The ends were cut back, 0 bases at V and 5 bases at J, with 12 bases in the middle. CDR3 length: 14 amino acids. The full variable domain, with the rest looked up from reference TRBV9 and TRBJ2-7, is DSGVTQTPKHLITATGQRVTLRCSPRSGDLSVYWYQQSLDQGLQFLIQYYNGEERAKGNILERFSAQQFPDLHSELNLSSLELGDSALYFCASSVASAGDEQYFGPGTRLTVT.

The rearrangement links TRBV11-2 to TRBJ1-1; 8 nucleotides agree with TRBD1. From germline, CDR1 is SGHAT and CDR2 FQNNGV. V lost 2 bases, J lost 8 bases, and 4 bases stayed unmatched. CDR3 length: 13 residues. The CDR3 nucleotides read TGTGCCAGCAGCTTATACCGGGACAGGGAAGCTTTCTTT. Amino acids: CASSLYRDREAFF.

This clone was counted only a few times. The CDR3 protein is CASSRSGTSYLEQYF. The CDR3 DNA reads TGTGCCAGCAGCCGATCCGGGACTAGCTACCTCGAGCAGTACTTC. The chain uses TRBV5-4 and TRBJ2-7; 9 nucleotides agree with TRBD2. The germline CDR1 and CDR2 sequences are SGHNT and YYREEE (reference sequence). CDR3 size: 15 residues. J was trimmed by 6 bases and V by 4 bases; bases with no gene match: 11.

The chain joins TRBV18 to TRBJ2-7; weak D call: TRBD1 (6 bases). Trimming shortened V by 3 bases and J by 0 bases, and 15 bases separated the two germline ends. In germline, CDR1 is KGHSH, CDR2 LQKENI. The length of the CDR3 is 16 residues. The CDR3 reads CASSPRSGVGSYEQYF. The CDR3, as DNA: TGTGCCAGCTCACCGAGGTCAGGGGTGGGCTCCTACGAGCAGTACTTC.

V is TRBV29-1 and J is TRBJ2-7, with 7 positions matching TRBD2. V was clipped by 7 bases and J by 2 bases; unmatched bases: 5. The CDR3 runs to 12 residues. CDR1 and CDR2 (germline): SQVTM, ANQGSEA. CDR3 protein: CSGGGGPYEQYF. For the CDR3, the DNA is TGCAGCGGGGGGGGAGGTCCCTACGAGCAGTACTTC.

The V gene is TRBV7-8, the J gene TRBJ2-7, with 11 bases fitting TRBD2. The germline gives CDR1 SGHVS, CDR2 FQNEAQ. V shed 3 bases, J shed 7 bases, and the junction held 8 bases outside the gene matches. The CDR3 extends over 15 amino acids. The CDR3 region has the DNA TGTGCCAGCAGCTTTAGCGGGAGGGCCGCGGGAGAGCAGTACTTC. It encodes CASSFSGRAAGEQYF.

This chain uses TRBV15 with TRBJ2-3; 7 bases align to TRBD2. Germline CDR1 is LNHNV and CDR2 is YYDKDF (reference sequence). The CDR3 is 19 amino acids. V dropped 4 bases and J dropped 2; count of bases not matched to a gene: 18. CDR3 DNA: TGTGCCACCAGCACCGAGAACGGCGGGAGCGACACCTTCACAGATACGCAGTATTTT. Its protein product is CATSTENGGSDTFTDTQYF.

The V and J genes are TRBV19 and TRBJ2-7; no reliable D call. The CDR3 spans 15 residues. V lost 0 bases, J lost 2 bases, and 11 bases lay in between. The germline V gene has CDR1 LNHDA and CDR2 SQIVND (reference sequence). CDR3 amino acids: CASSIDLMAPYEQYF. DNA for the CDR3: TGTGCCAGTAGTATAGATCTGATGGCTCCCTACGAGCAGTACTTC.

This rearrangement joins TRBV6-5 to TRBJ2-6, with a possible D match to TRBD2 (5 bases). V was cut by 11 bases and J by 2 bases, with 10 bases left in between. Germline CDR1 reads MNHEY; CDR2 reads SVGAGI. This CDR3 comprises 13 residues. CDR3 residues: CAGLITGANVLTF. The CDR3 DNA follows: TGTGCCGGACTGATTACTGGGGCCAACGTCCTGACTTTC.

The V and J genes are TRBV5-1 and TRBJ2-1; 7 bases are shared with TRBD1. Germline V gene lookup returns CDR1 SGHRS and CDR2 YFSETQ. V gave up 4 bases and J gave up 6 bases; unmatched junction bases: 4. The CDR3 length is 13 residues. In DNA form, the CDR3 reads TGCGCCAGCAGCCTCGACAGGGCCAATGAGCAGTTCTTC. Translating it yields CASSLDRANEQFF.

The chain joins TRBV28 to TRBJ1-5; D gene unclear. Trimming shortened V by 8 bases and J by 3 bases, and 5 bases separated the two germline ends. The CDR3 runs to 11 residues. Germline V gene lookup returns CDR1 MDHEN and CDR2 SYDVKM. DNA of the CDR3: TGTGCCAGCGGACTCAATCAGCCCCAGCATTTT. This encodes CASGLNQPQHF.

The genes are TRBV7-9 and TRBJ2-1, with D unclear. Germline assignment: CDR1 SEHNR and CDR2 FQNEAQ (reference sequence). Trimming took off 2 bases at V and 5 bases at J, with 7 bases between the two ends. The CDR3 is made up of 13 amino acids. CDR3 protein: CASSLPSHNEQFF. The CDR3 coding sequence is TGTGCCAGCAGCTTACCGTCCCACAATGAGCAGTTCTTC.

The chain couples TRBV4-1 to TRBJ2-5; 10 bases are a match to TRBD2. The closer fit of TRBJ2-7 to the DNA end suggests the J call may be wrong. The CDR3 consists of 15 residues. Germline-derived CDR1 and CDR2 are MGHRA and YSYEKL. CDR3 bases: TGCGCCAGCAGCCACAGGACTAGCGGCCAATACGAGCAGTACTTC. It encodes CASSHRTSGQYEQYF.

As concerns this clone: The junction departs from germline at one end; a sequencing error may be responsible. The chain combines TRBV7-9 with TRBJ1-5; a weak D match, TRBD1 (5 bases). This CDR3 contains 15 residues. Germline V gene lookup returns CDR1 SEHNR and CDR2 FQNEAQ (reference sequence). As DNA, the CDR3 is TGTTCCAGCAGCCCTAATGGGGGGACTAATCAGCCCCAGCATTTT. Its translation is CSSSPNGGTNQPQHF.

The chain is built from TRBV15 and TRBJ1-1, with a possible D match to TRBD1 (6 bases). There are 13 residues in the CDR3. V lost 0 bases, J lost 4 bases, and 6 bases lay in between. In germline, CDR1 is LNHNV, CDR2 YYDKDF (reference sequence). The CDR3 protein is CATSRDRGTEAFF. The CDR3 DNA is TGTGCCACCAGCAGAGACAGGGGCACTGAAGCTTTCTTT. The full variable domain, its missing parts supplied by reference TRBV15 and TRBJ1-1, is DAMVIQNPRYQVTQFGKPVTLSCSQTLNHNVMYWYQQKSSQAPKLLFHYYDKDFNNEADTPDNFQSRRPNTSFCFLDIRSPGLGDTAMYLCATSRDRGTEAFFGQGTRLTVV.

The sample holds a few counts of this clone. This rearrangement joins TRBV5-4 to TRBJ2-7, with unresolved D. Germline lookup yields CDR1 SGHNT and CDR2 YYREEE (reference sequence). Trimming pared 1 base from V and 1 base from J, leaving 6 bases between. The CDR3 runs 13 residues. Written as DNA, the CDR3 is TGTGCCAGCAGCTTGACACCTTCCTACGAGCAGTACTTC. Translation: CASSLTPSYEQYF.

V gene TRBV28 combines with J gene TRBJ2-1; 9 nucleotides line up with TRBD2. The CDR3 has 17 residues. Germline assignment: CDR1 MDHEN and CDR2 SYDVKM. V lost 6 bases, J lost 0 bases, and 9 bases stayed unmatched. CDR3 nucleotides: TGTGCCAGCAGAATAACTAGCGGGTTAAGCTCCTACAATGAGCAGTTCTTC. Its translation: CASRITSGLSSYNEQFF. The entire variable domain, with the rest obtained from reference TRBV28 and TRBJ2-1, is as follows: DVKVTQSSRYLVKRTGEKVFLECVQDMDHENMFWYRQDPGLGLRLIYFSYDVKMKEKGDIPEGYSVSREKKERFSLILESASTNQTSMYLCASRITSGLSSYNEQFFGPGTRLTVL.